This T cell receptor (beta chain) was obtained from a study of blood T cell repertoires in COVID-19 (TCRdb year 2020). In the study overall: Samples covering the acute and convalescent phases of COVID-19 were provided by collaborators in the United States, Italy and Spain. The prospective study material was composed of cDNA or gDNA derived from T cells, B-cell-depleted T cells, or PBMCs. Deeply sampled blood TCRbeta repertoires from subjects exposed to, actively infected with, or recovered from COVID-19 were included in the dataset. A freely available public database, intended as a resource for researchers studying the immune response to SARS-CoV-2, is where the repertoires were released. The samples were drawn from the first 160 participants of the ongoing ImmuneRACE study and from roughly 1,300 subjects provided by 6 global collaborators. Nearly every sample came with metadata listing a de-identified subject ID, COVID-19 status, age in years and sex. Where available, HLA class I and class II types were taken from metadata supplied by the sample provider and were not determined by assay-based typing.

A remark on this clone: The antigen this receptor binds is unknown. The sample holds no much larger clone one base away, and base qualities are not on file.

V and J are trimmed by 5 bases and 7 bases, and the gene matches miss 6 bases of the junction. As encoded in the germline V gene, CDR1 is SGHTA while CDR2 is FQGNSA. The CDR3, cysteine through phenylalanine, is 13 amino acids long. The CDR3 DNA has 39 bases and is translated from base 1. The immunoSEQ Assay, a bias-controlled multiplex PCR, was used to amplify TCRbeta CDR3 regions from genomic DNA. The study's processing was this. Within the assay, amplification of reference gene primers was used to estimate how many nucleated cells each sample contained. To quantify the absolute abundance of each unique TCRbeta CDR3 rearrangement, sequence reads were collapsed and filtered. For each sample, productive Simpson clonality was calculated as the square root of Simpson's diversity index across productive rearrangements. The table was pulled from immuneACCESS by TCRdb, which kept in-frame rearrangements only. Such tables lose some clones; where checked, under half of the loss comes from unresolved V genes, and the rest has no known cause. V and J calls plus clone size are reproduced from that table; the DNA served to infer D and trimming. Here the sample has under 200,000 clones; approximately 91% occur a single time. Almost 5% of the sample goes to the ten largest clones.

At one collaborating source in Seattle, patients were enrolled during active infection and were followed longitudinally through the course of disease. Each collaborating institution followed its own protocols to collect whole blood in K2EDTA tubes. Collaborator samples were shipped for TCRbeta analysis as frozen whole blood, isolated PBMCs, or DNA extracted from either sample type. Study-wide findings and limitations: Clinical and demographic metadata were provided uncurated, with the amount varying by source and participant.

The specimen sequenced was peripheral blood. Recombination connected TRBV7-2 to TRBJ2-7, and TRBD2 matches 9 of the central bases. The source is a man aged 18 to 30 with COVID-19, enrolled during active disease. The CDR3 region reads CASSISGRNEQYF. The DNA sequence reads TGTGCCAGCAGCATCAGCGGGAGGAATGAGCAGTACTTC.